The text below deals with one T cell receptor beta chain. What it binds is not known. This sample is drawn from a study of blood T cells in healthy people across ages. Whole-study findings and limits: Comparison with aged donors showed that long-lived donors had more naive CD4+ cells and higher diversity.

V lost 0 bases and J lost 2; bases outside the gene matches: 6. There are 18 residues in the CDR3. Germline lookup yields CDR1 MNHEY and CDR2 SVGEGT. Through a sample-barcoded 5' primer and a J-beta primer mix, a second PCR was run for roughly 7 to 12 cycles. TCRdb re-called the 5' RACE reads with MiXCR, one entry per CDR3 protein. There are 1,100,000 or so distinct CDR3 sequences in the sample; under 55% occur only once, and under 20% lies in the top ten. The sequence came from a woman aged 55-75 years in good health. This chain joins TRBV6-2 or TRBV6-3 and TRBJ2-2; TRBD2 matches 10 bases. Sequenced material: blood. This CDR3 is CASSYSRTSGVNTGELFF. CDR3 bases: TGTGCCAGCAGTTACTCGCGTACTAGCGGGGTAAACACCGGGGAGCTGTTTTTT.